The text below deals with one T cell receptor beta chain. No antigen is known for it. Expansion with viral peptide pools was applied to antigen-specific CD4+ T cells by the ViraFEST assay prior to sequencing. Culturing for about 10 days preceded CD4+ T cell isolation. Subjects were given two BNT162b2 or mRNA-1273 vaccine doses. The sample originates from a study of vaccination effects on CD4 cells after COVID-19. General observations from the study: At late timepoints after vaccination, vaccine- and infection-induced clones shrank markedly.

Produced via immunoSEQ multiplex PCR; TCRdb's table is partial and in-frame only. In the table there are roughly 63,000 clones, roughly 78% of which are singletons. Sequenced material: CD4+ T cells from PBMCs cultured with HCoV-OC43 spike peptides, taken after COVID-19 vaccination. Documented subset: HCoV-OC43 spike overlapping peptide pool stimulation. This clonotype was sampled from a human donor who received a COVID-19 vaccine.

The CDR3 protein is CASSLATDFLGQFF. CDR3 DNA sequence: TGCGCCAGCAGCTTGGCCACAGATTTTTTGGGGCAGTTCTTC. This chain links TRBV5-1 with TRBJ2-1; D gene unclear. The CDR3 is made up of 14 amino acids. Per germline, CDR1 SGHRS and CDR2 YFSETQ. V was clipped by 0 bases and J by 12 bases, with 16 bases between them.